This TCR beta chain was identified during a study of shared clonotypes between healthy human individuals. Germline V gene sequence: CDR1 SGHRS, CDR2 YFSETQ. The CDR3 extends over 15 amino acids. Trimming at V came to 5 bases and at J to 9 bases, leaving 9 bases not matched to a gene. This table comes from immunoSEQ multiplex PCR, and its TCRdb copy is limited to in-frame clones, with some not included. Of 2 million to 3 million clones in the sample, approximately 93% were seen once. This TCR was recovered from a man aged 18 to 30 in good health. Some clones in this sample may be carry-over from other donors' samples. The sample comprised naive CD4+ T cells from PBMCs. As to subset: CD45RA+ positively selected. The chain uses TRBV5-1 and TRBJ1-6; 9 bases fit TRBD1. In DNA, the CDR3 is TGCGCCAGCAGACCACCGGGACAGGGACCTTCACCCCTCCACTTT. Protein: CASRPPGQGPSPLHF.